Given below is one TCR beta chain in context. Its antigen is still unknown. Sequenced by immunoSEQ multiplex PCR; TCRdb stores in-frame clones only, minus some. The profile shows 35,000 to 50,000 clones, 88% of them singletons. The sample is drawn from a study of OX40 agonist ivuxolimab in advanced cancers. About the research overall: Ivuxolimab, an antibody acting as an agonist of OX40 (CD134), was used to treat patients. General study points: Partial responders at 0.1-3.0 mg/kg had among the lowest clonal expansion. At 0.1 to 3.0 mg/kg, clonal expansion of CD4+ and CD8+ blood T cells had occurred by week 6.

The germline V and J ends were trimmed by 2 bases and 6 bases, with 11 bases remaining between them. Germline assignment: CDR1 SGHDT and CDR2 YYEEEE. This CDR3 spans 13 amino acids. The TCR sequence derives from an adult with an advanced solid tumor such as melanoma, head and neck, liver or kidney cancer. This sequence joins TRBV5-6 and TRBJ1-2; D uncertain. Material: CD4+ or CD8+ T cells sorted from blood, obtained in a trial of the OX40 agonist ivuxolimab. CDR3 sequence: CASSFLRSDGYTF. In DNA form, the CDR3 reads TGTGCCAGCAGCTTTTTACGGTCCGATGGCTACACCTTC.